The T cell receptor (beta chain) under discussion was sequenced for a study of spatial heterogeneity in lung cancer. Overall study: The average count in raw reads for each unique TCR and UMI combination exceeded nine appearances.

Findings of the study overall: Higher tumor mutation counts went along with higher counts of expanded intratumoral alpha and beta TCRs.

By sample fraction, this clonotype is medium-sized. As yet, its antigen is unknown. Regarding time point: sample taken at primary tumor resection. CDR1 is LNHNV, CDR2 YYDKDF, per germline (reference sequence). The J segment lost 2 bases and the V segment lost 0 bases, leaving 1 base of the junction unmatched. The CDR3 totals 15 residues. TCRdb fed the 5' RACE reads into MiXCR, producing one record per CDR3 protein. This repertoire shows around 4,300 distinct CDR3 sequences, 5% to 6.5% found once; its top ten account for under 35%. This chain connects TRBV15 to TRBJ2-4; TRBD2 matches 7 bases. The input for sequencing was lung tumor tissue, taken at surgery. The receptor comes from a male donor with early-stage non-small cell lung cancer. CDR3 sequence: CATSREGGTKNIQYF. In nucleotides, the CDR3 is TGTGCCACCAGCAGAGAGGGGGGGACCAAAAACATTCAGTACTTC.